This T cell receptor beta chain emerged from a study of cytomegalovirus exposure and HLA in healthy donors. About the study: When 350 to 500 donors were genotyped, approximately 80% of them were found to fall in the Caucasian-associated ancestry cluster.

As regards this clone: Antigen unknown.

Use of 60 Vbeta and 13 Jbeta primers characterized the PCR. Assay used: immunoSEQ multiplex PCR; TCRdb lists only in-frame clones, some missing. The top ten clones hold 2.6% of a sample with about 200,000 clones, about 70% of them seen once. The V end was cut by 4 bases, the J end by 5 bases, with 9 bases between. CDR1 is SGHTA and CDR2 is FQGTGA in the germline V gene. The CDR3 has 13 amino acids. Study results and limitations: CMV serostatus was the only immune exposure information that was available.

The specimen sequenced was PBMCs. This chain joins TRBV7-3 and TRBJ2-4, with a possible D match to TRBD1 (5 bases). This receptor was obtained from a man between 35 and 55 years old in good health and CMV-seropositive. CDR3 sequence: CASSSDTENIQYF. The CDR3 DNA follows: TGTGCCAGCAGCTCGGACACTGAAAACATTCAGTACTTC.